The T cell receptor (beta chain) under discussion was sequenced for a study of T cell changes during pregnancy in multiple sclerosis. Produced via immunoSEQ multiplex PCR; TCRdb's table is partial and in-frame only. The data hold more than 95,000 clones, with approximately 94% observed a single time. The V and J ends lost 5 bases and 1 base, in that order; junction bases with no gene match: 11. Per germline, CDR1 MNHEY and CDR2 SMNVEV (reference sequence). This CDR3 contains 17 residues. The J gene is TRBJ1-1, the V gene TRBV27, with 9 bases lining up with TRBD1. Specimen: peripheral blood, collected after pregnancy. This TCR was sampled from a female donor with multiple sclerosis, enrolled in a pregnancy study. The CDR3 is CASSPLYRDRENTEAFF. DNA of the CDR3: TGTGCCAGCAGTCCATTGTACCGGGACAGGGAGAACACTGAAGCTTTCTTT.